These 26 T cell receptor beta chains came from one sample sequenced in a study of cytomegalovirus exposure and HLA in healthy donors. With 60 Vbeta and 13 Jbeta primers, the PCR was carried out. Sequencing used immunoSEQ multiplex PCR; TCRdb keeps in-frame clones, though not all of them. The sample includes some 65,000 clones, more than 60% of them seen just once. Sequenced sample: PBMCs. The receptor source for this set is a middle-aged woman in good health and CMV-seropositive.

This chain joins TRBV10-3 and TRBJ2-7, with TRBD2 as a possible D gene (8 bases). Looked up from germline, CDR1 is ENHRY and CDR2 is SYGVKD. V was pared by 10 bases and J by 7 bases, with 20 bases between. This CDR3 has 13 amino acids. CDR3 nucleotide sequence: TGTGCCACGGGCCGGGAGGGGGCGCGTGAGCAGTACTTC. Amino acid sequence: CATGREGAREQYF.

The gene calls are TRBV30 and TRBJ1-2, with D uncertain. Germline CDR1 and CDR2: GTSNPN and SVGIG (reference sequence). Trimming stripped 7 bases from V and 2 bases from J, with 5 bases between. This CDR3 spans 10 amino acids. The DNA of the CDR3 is TGTGCCTCGGAGAACTATGGCTACACCTTC. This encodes CASENYGYTF.

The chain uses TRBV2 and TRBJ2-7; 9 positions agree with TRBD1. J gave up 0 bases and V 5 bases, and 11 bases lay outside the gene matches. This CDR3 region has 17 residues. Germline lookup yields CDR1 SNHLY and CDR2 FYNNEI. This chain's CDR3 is CASSPRRGTGSSYEQYF. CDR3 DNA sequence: TGTGCCAGCAGTCCACGAAGGGGGACAGGGAGCTCCTACGAGCAGTACTTC.

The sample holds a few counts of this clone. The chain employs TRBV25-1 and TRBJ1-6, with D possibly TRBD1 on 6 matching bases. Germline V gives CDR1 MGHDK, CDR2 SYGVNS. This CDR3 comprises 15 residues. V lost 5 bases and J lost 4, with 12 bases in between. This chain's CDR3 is CASSPDRSYNSPLHF. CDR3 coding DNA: TGTGCCAGCAGTCCCGACAGGTCTTATAATTCACCCCTCCACTTT.

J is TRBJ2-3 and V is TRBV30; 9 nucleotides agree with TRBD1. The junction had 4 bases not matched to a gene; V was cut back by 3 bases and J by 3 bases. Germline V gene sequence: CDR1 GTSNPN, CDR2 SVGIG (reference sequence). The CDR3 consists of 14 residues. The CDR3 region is CAWSGQGSTDTQYF. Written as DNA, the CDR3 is TGTGCCTGGAGCGGACAGGGGAGTACAGATACGCAGTATTTT. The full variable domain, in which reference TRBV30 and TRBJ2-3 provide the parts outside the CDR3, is SQTIHQWPATLVQPVGSPLSLECTVEGTSNPNLYWYRQAAGRGLQLLFYSVGIGQISSEVPQNLSASRPQDRQFILSSKKLLLSDSGFYLCAWSGQGSTDTQYFGPGTRLTVL.

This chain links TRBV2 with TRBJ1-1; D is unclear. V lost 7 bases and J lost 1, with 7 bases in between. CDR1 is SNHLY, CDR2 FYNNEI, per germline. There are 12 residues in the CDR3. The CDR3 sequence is CASTRRNTEAFF. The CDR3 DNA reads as TGTGCCAGCACCCGGAGGAACACTGAAGCTTTCTTT.

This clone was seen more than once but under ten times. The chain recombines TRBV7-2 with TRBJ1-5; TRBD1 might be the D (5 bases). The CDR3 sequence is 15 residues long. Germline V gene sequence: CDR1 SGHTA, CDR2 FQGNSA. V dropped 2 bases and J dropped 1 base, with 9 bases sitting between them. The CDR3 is CASSLWPGSNQPQHF. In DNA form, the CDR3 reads TGTGCCAGCAGCTTATGGCCAGGGAGCAATCAGCCCCAGCATTTT.

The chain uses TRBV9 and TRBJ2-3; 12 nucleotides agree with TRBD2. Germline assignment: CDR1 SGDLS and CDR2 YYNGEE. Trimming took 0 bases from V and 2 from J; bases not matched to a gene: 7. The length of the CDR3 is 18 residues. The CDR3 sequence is CASSVEGTSGPPTDTQYF. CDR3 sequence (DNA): TGTGCCAGCAGCGTAGAAGGGACTAGCGGGCCCCCCACAGATACGCAGTATTTT.

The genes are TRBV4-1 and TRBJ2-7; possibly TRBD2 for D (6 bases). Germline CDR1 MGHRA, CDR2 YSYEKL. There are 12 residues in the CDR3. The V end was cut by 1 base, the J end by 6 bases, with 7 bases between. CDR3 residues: CASSQVGGEQYF. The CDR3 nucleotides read TGCGCCAGCAGCCAAGTGGGGGGCGAGCAGTACTTC.

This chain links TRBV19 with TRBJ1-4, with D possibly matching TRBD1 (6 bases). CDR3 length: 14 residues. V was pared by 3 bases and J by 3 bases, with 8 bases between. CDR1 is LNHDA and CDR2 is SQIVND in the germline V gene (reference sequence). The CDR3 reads CASSIKGANEKLFF. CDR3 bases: TGTGCCAGTAGTATTAAGGGGGCTAATGAAAAACTGTTTTTT.

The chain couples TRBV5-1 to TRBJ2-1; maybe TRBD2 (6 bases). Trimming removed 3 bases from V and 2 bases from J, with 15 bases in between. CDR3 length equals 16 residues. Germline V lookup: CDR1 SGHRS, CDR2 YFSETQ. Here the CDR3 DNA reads TGCGCCAGCAGCTCCTCTCTCGGGGGTACCTACAATGAGCAGTTCTTC. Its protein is CASSSSLGGTYNEQFF. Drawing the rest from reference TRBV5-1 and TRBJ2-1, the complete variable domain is KAGVTQTPRYLIKTRGQQVTLSCSPISGHRSVSWYQQTPGQGLQFLFEYFSETQRNKGNFPGRFSGRQFSNSRSEMNVSTLELGDSALYLCASSSSLGGTYNEQFFGPGTRLTVL.

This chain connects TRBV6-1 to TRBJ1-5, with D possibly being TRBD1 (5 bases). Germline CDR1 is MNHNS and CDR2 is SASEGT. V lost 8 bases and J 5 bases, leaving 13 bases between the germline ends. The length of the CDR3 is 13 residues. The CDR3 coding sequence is TGTGCCAGCTCGACAGTCTTGGATCAGCCCCAGCATTTT. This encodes CASSTVLDQPQHF.

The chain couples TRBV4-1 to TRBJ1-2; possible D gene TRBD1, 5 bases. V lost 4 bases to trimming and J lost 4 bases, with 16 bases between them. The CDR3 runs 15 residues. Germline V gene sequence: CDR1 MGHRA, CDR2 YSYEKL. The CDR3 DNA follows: TGCGCCAGCAGCCGGGAAGGGACTGGAGGCTATGGCTACACCTTC. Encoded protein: CASSREGTGGYGYTF.

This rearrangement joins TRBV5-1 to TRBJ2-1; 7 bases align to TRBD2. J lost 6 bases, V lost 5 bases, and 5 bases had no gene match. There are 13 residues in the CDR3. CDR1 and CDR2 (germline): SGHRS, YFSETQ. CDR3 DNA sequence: TGCGCCAGCAGGCTAACGGGGGGCAATGAGCAGTTCTTC. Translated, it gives CASRLTGGNEQFF.

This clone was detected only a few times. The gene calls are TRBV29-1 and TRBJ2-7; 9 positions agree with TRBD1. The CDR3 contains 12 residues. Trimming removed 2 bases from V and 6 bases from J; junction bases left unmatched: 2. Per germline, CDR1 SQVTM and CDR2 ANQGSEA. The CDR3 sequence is CSVEQDRGEQYF. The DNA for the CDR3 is TGCAGCGTTGAACAGGACAGGGGCGAGCAGTACTTC.

The CDR3 sequence: CASRPGILAGGRDTQYF. In DNA form, the CDR3 reads TGTGCCAGCAGGCCCGGCATACTAGCGGGGGGGCGAGATACGCAGTATTTT. V gene TRBV5-6 combines with J gene TRBJ2-3; 13 bases align to TRBD2. The germline CDR1 and CDR2 sequences are SGHDT and YYEEEE. The CDR3 has 17 amino acids. The J segment lost 5 bases and the V segment lost 5 bases, leaving 11 bases of the junction unmatched.

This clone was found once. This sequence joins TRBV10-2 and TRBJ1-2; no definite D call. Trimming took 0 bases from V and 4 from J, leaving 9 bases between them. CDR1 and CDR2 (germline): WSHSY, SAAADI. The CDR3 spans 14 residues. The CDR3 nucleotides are TGCGCCAGCAGTGAGTCAATCCGGAGCTATGGCTACACCTTC. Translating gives CASSESIRSYGYTF.

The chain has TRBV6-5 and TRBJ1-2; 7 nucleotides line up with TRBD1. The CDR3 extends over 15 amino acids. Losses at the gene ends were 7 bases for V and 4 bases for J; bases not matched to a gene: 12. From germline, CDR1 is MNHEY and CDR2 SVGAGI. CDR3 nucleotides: TGTGCCAGCAAGAGCCCAGGGACAGACCTCTATGGCTACACCTTC. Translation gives CASKSPGTDLYGYTF.

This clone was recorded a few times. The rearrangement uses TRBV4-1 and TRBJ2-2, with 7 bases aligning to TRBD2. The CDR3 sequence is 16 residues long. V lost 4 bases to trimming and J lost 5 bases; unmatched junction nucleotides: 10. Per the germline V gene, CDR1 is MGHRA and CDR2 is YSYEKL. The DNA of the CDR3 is TGCGCCAGCAGCCGGGGGGAGGGGACCAGGACCGGGGAGCTGTTTTTT. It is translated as CASSRGEGTRTGELFF.

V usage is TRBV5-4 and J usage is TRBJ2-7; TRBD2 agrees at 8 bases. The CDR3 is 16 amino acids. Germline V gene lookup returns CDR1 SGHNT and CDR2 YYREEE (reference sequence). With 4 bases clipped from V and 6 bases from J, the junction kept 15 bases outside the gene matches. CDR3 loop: CASSPGLGLAPAEQYF. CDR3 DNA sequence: TGTGCCAGCAGCCCCGGACTAGGACTAGCACCGGCCGAGCAGTACTTC.

The CDR3 protein is CATSSRQGNQPQHF. CDR3 in DNA: TGTGCCACCAGCTCCCGACAGGGGAATCAGCCCCAGCATTTT. The V gene is TRBV15, the J gene TRBJ1-5, with 8 bases identical to TRBD1. This CDR3 is built from 14 residues. Germline trimming cut 5 bases from V and 4 bases from J; bases unmatched to any gene: 4. Germline CDR1 is LNHNV and CDR2 is YYDKDF (reference sequence).

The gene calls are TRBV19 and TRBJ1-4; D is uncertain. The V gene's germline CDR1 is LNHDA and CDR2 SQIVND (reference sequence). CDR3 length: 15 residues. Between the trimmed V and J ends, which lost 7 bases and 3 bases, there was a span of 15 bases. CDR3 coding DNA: TGTGCCAGTAATCGACCGCGAGGAGCTAATGAAAAACTGTTTTTT. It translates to CASNRPRGANEKLFF.

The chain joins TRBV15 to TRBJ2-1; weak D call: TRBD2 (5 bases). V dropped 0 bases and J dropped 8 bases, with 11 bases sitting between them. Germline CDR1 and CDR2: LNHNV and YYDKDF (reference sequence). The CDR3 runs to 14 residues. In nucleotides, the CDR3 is TGTGCCACCAGCAGAGAGTCGGGGATCGATGAGCAGTTCTTC. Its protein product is CATSRESGIDEQFF.

The CDR3 coding sequence is TGTGCCAGCAGCCTGCCCGCCGTGACAGGACCGGGGGAGCAGTACTTC. Protein product: CASSLPAVTGPGEQYF. The chain is built from TRBV7-2 and TRBJ2-7; D perhaps matches TRBD1 (6 bases). V lost 5 bases, J lost 7 bases, and 24 bases lay in between. Germline CDR1 and CDR2: SGHTA and FQGNSA. This CDR3 has 16 amino acids.

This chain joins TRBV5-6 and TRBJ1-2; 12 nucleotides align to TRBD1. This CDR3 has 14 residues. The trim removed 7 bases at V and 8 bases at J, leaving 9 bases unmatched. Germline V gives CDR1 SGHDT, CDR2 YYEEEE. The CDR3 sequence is CASGLGQGAGGYTF. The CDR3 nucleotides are TGTGCCAGCGGACTGGGACAGGGGGCGGGGGGCTACACCTTC.

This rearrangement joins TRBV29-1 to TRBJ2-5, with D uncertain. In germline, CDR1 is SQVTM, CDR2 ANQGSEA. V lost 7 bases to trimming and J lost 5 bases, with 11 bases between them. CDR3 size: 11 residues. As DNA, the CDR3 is TGCAGCGGCCGGGTTGGGGAGACCCAGTACTTC. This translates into CSGRVGETQYF.